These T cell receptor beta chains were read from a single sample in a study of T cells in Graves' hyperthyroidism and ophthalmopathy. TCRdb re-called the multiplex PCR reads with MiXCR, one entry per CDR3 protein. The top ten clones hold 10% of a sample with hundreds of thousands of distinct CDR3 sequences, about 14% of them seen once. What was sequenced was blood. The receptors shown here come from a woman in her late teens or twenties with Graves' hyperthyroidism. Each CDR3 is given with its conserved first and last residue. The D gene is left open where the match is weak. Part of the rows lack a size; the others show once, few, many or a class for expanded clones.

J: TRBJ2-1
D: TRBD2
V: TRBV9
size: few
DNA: TGTGCCAGCAGCGTAGTAGCGGGAGGGAATGAGCAGTTCTTC
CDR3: CASSVVAGGNEQFF

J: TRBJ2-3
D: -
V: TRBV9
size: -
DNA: TGTGCCAGCAGCCAAGAGGGTCAGGCCAGGGTGGATACGCAGTATTTT
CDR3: CASSQEGQARVDTQYF

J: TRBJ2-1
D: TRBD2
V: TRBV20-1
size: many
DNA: TGCAGTGCTAGAGAGCCCCTAGCGGGAGTGGAGCAGTTCTTC
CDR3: CSAREPLAGVEQFF

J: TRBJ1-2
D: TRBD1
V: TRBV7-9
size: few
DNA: TGTGCCAGCAGCTTATCCGGGACAGGCCTAACAATTAACTATGGCTACACCTTC
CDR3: CASSLSGTGLTINYGYTF

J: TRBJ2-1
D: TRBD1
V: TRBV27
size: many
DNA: TGTGCCAGCAGGGGACAGAATTACAATGAGCAGTTCTTC
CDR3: CASRGQNYNEQFF

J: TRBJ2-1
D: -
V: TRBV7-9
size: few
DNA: TGTGCCAGCAGCTCAACACGGCCTTCCTCTGGGTACGGAGACAATGAGCAGTTCTTC
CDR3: CASSSTRPSSGYGDNEQFF

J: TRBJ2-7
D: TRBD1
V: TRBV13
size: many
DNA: TGTGCCAGCAGCCTAAGACAGGGTACCTACGAGCAGTACTTC
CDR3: CASSLRQGTYEQYF

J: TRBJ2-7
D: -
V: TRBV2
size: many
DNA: TGTGCCAGCAGTGTTGTTATAACCTACGAGCAGTACTTC
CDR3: CASSVVITYEQYF

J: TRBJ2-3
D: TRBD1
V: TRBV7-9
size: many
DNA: TGTGCCAGCAGCAAACAGGGGGCCCCAGATACGCAGTATTTT
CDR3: CASSKQGAPDTQYF

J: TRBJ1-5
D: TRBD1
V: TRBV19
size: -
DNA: TGTGCCAGTTCCGACAGGGCGGGACAGCCCCAGCATTTT
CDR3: CASSDRAGQPQHF

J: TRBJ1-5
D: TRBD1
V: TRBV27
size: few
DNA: TGTGCCAGCAGTTTACAGGGACAGGGAAATCAGCCCCAGCATTTT
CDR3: CASSLQGQGNQPQHF

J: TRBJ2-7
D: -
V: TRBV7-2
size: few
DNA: TGTGCCAGCAGCTCTTTTGGTAGTCCCTACGAGCAGTACTTC
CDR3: CASSSFGSPYEQYF

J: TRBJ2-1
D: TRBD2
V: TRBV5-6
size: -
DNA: TGTGCCAGCAGCCGACTCGGGGGGGCAAACAATGAGCAGTTCTTC
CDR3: CASSRLGGANNEQFF

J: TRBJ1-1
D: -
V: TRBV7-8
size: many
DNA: TGTGCCAGCAGCCCAGAGATTATGAACACTGAAGCTTTCTTT
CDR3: CASSPEIMNTEAFF

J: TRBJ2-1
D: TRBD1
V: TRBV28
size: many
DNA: TGTGCCAGCAGGACAGGGCGTGAGCAGTTCTTC
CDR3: CASRTGREQFF

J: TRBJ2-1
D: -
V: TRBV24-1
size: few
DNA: TGTGCCACCAGTGACTGGGGGTACAATGAGCAGTTCTTC
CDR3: CATSDWGYNEQFF

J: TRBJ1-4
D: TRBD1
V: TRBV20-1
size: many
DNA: TGCAGTGCTAGAGACGGACAGGCAACTAATGAAAAACTGTTTTTT
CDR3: CSARDGQATNEKLFF

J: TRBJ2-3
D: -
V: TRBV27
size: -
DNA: TGTGCCAGCAGTTTAAGGCTAGCATCAGGGACAGATACGCAGTATTTT
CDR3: CASSLRLASGTDTQYF

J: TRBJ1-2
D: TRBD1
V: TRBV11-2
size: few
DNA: TGTGCCAGCAGCTTACCGAGGACAGGGGTCGTCTATGGCTACACCTTC
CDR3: CASSLPRTGVVYGYTF

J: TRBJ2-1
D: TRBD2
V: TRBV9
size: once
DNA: TGTGCCAGCAGCGTAACTAGCGGGGTCGGCTCCTACAATGAGCAGTTCTTC
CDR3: CASSVTSGVGSYNEQFF

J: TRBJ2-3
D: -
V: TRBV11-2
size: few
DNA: TGTGCCAGCAGCCACAAAGCGGCGACAGATACGCAGTATTTT
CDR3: CASSHKAATDTQYF

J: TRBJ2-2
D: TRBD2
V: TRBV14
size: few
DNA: TGTGCCAGCAGCCGACTAGCTATCACCGGGGAGCTGTTTTTT
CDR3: CASSRLAITGELFF

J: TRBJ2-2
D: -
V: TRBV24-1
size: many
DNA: TGTGCCACCAGTGATGCCCGGGCGGACACCGGGGAGCTGTTTTTT
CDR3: CATSDARADTGELFF

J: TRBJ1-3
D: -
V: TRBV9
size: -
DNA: TGTGCCAGCAGCGTAGTCCCGGGCTCTGGAAACACCATATATTTT
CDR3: CASSVVPGSGNTIYF

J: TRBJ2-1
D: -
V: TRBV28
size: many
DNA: TGTGCCAGCAGTGCCCCGAGGAAGGGCGGTGGTGAGCAGTTCTTC
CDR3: CASSAPRKGGGEQFF

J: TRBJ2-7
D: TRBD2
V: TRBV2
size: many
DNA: TGTGCCAGCAAGCCGGGACTAGGGGCTGGGGAGCAGTACTTC
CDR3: CASKPGLGAGEQYF

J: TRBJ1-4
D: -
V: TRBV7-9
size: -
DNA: TGTGCCAGCAGCTTAGCGCGGGGCAGGGAGACCCCAACGACTAATGAAAAACTGTTTTTT
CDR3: CASSLARGRETPTTNEKLFF

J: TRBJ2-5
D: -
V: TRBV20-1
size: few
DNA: TGCAGTGCGGGCGCCCAAGAGACCCAGTACTTC
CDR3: CSAGAQETQYF

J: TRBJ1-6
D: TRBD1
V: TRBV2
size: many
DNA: TGTGCCAGCAGTGAATGGGACAGGGGCTCACCCCTCCACTTT
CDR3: CASSEWDRGSPLHF

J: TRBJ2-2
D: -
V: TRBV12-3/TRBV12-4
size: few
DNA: TGTGCCAGCAGTTTCTCTAGCGAGATCGCCGGGGAGCTGTTTTTT
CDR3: CASSFSSEIAGELFF

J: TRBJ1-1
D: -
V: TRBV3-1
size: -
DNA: TGTGCCAGCAGCCAAGCCGGGGTGTTGTCTGAAGCTTTCTTT
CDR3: CASSQAGVLSEAFF

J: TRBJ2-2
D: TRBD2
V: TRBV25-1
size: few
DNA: TGTGCCAGCAGCGGAGGGGGAGGACTAGCGGGAAACACCGGGGAGCTGTTTTTT
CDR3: CASSGGGGLAGNTGELFF

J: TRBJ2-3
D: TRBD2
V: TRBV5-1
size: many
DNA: TGCGCCAGCAGCCCACCACTAGCGGGAGGGCCCACAGATACGCAGTATTTT
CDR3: CASSPPLAGGPTDTQYF

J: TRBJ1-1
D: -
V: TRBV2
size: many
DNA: TGTGCCAGCAGTGAAGAAATGGAAACTGAAGCTTTCTTT
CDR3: CASSEEMETEAFF

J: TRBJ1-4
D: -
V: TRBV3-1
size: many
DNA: TGTGCCAGCAGCCAATGGCTTGCAACTAATGAAAAACTGTTTTTT
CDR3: CASSQWLATNEKLFF

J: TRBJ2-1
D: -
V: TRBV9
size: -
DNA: TGTGCCAGCAGCGTAGCCGGGAGTGGGCATGAGCAGTTCTTC
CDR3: CASSVAGSGHEQFF

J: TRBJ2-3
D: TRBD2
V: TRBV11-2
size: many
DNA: TGTGCCAGCAGCGGGCTAGCGGGATACACAGATACGCAGTATTTT
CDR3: CASSGLAGYTDTQYF

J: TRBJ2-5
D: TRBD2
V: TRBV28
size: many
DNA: TGTGCCAGCAGTTTAAGCGGGAGCCTGGAGACCCAGTACTTC
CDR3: CASSLSGSLETQYF

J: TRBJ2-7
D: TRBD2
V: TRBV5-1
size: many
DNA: TGCGCCAGCAGCTTGGCGGCTAGCGGGTACGAGCAGTACTTC
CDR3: CASSLAASGYEQYF

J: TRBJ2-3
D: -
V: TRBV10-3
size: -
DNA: TGTGCCACCCGTGTGGGGGGTGACACAGATACGCAGTATTTT
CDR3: CATRVGGDTDTQYF

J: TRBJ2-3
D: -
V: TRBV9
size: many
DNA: TGTGCCAGCAGCGTAGCAGGCGCAAGCACAGATACGCAGTATTTT
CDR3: CASSVAGASTDTQYF

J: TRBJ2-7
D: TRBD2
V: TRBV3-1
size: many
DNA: TGTGCCAGCAGCCCGGGACTAGCGGACTCCTACGAGCAGTACTTC
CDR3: CASSPGLADSYEQYF

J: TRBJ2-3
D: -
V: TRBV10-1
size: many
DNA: TGCGCCAGCAGTGATGGATACCTCACAGATACGCAGTATTTT
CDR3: CASSDGYLTDTQYF

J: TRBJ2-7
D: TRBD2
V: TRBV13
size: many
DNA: TGTGCCAGCAGCCGGGGACTAGTCGAGCAGTACTTC
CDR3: CASSRGLVEQYF

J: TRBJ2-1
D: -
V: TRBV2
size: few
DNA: TGTGCCAGCAGTGATCGCGACCCCCCTCAAGGCGAGCAGTTCTTC
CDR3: CASSDRDPPQGEQFF

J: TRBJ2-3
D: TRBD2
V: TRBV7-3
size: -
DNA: TGCGCCAGCAGCCAAGATGGGCTAGCGGGATCAGATACGCAGTATTTT
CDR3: CASSQDGLAGSDTQYF

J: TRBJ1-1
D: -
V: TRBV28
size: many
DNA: TGTGCCAGCAGACCTCGCGAAATAAGCCCCTTGTGGCCTGAAGCTTTCTTT
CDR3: CASRPREISPLWPEAFF

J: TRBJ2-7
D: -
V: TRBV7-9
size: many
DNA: TGTGCCAGCAGCTTAGCGGCCAGCCACTACGAGCAGTACTTC
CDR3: CASSLAASHYEQYF

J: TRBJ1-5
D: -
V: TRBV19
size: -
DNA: TGTGCCAGTAGTCAGTGGGCGGGACCGGGTAATCAGCCCCAGCATTTT
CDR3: CASSQWAGPGNQPQHF

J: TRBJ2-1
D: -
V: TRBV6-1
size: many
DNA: TGTGCCAGCAGTTCGATCGGTTGGGACTCGAGCTCCTACAATGAGCAGTTCTTC
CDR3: CASSSIGWDSSSYNEQFF

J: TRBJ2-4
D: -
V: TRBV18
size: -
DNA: TGTGCCAGCTCAGAGGCGGGGTTAGCCAAAAACATTCAGTACTTC
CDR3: CASSEAGLAKNIQYF

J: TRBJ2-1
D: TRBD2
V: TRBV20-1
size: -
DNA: TGCGGTGCTGGGACTAGCGGTTCCTACAATGAGCAGTTCTTC
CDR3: CGAGTSGSYNEQFF

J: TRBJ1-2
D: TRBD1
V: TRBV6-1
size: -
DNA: TGTGCCAGCAAACACGCAACCAGGGGGCTAAACTATGGCTACACCTTC
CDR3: CASKHATRGLNYGYTF

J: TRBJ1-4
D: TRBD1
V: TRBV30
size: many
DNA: TGTGCCTGGAAGGGACAGCCTAATGAAAAACTGTTTTTT
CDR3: CAWKGQPNEKLFF

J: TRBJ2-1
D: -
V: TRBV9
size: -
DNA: TGTGCCAGCAGTTCTACAGGGACCTCCTACAATGAGCAGTTCTTC
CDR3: CASSSTGTSYNEQFF

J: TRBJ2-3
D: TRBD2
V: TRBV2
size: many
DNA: TGTGCCAGCACGACTAGCGGGAATACAGATACGCAGTATTTT
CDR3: CASTTSGNTDTQYF

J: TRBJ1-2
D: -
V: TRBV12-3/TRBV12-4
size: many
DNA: TGTGCCAGCAGTACCACGGACACGACCCACTATGGCTACACCTTC
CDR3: CASSTTDTTHYGYTF